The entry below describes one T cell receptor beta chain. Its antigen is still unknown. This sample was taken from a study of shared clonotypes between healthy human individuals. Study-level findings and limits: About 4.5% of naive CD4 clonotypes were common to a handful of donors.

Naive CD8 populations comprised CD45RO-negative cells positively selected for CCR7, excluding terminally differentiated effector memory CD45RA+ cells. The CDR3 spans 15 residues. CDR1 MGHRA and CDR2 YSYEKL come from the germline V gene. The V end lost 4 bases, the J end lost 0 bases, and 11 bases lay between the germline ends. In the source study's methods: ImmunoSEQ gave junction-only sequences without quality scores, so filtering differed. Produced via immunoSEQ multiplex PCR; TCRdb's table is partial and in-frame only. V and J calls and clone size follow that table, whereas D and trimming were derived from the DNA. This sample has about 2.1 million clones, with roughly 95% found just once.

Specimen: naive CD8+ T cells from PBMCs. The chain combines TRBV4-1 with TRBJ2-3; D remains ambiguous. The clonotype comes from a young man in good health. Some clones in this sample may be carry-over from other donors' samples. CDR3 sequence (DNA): TGCGCCAGCAGCCTCCCCACTACTAGCACAGATACGCAGTATTTT. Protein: CASSLPTTSTDTQYF.